Below are 16 T cell receptor beta chains sequenced from a single sample in a study of shared clonotypes between healthy human individuals. Some clones are missing from TCRdb's copy, which holds only in-frame ones; the method was immunoSEQ multiplex PCR. The sample shows some 2,400,000 clones, roughly 95% of them seen only once. The sample comprised naive CD4+ T cells sorted from blood. The subset was: CD45RA+ positively selected. These receptors all stem from a man between 18 and 29 years old in good health.

The chain combines TRBV18 with TRBJ2-2; 7 positions agree with TRBD2. The germline CDR1 and CDR2 sequences are KGHSH and LQKENI. This CDR3 comprises 17 residues. The V segment lost 2 bases and the J segment 1 base; nucleotides outside the gene matches: 7. DNA for the CDR3: TGTGCCAGCTCACCATTGTTGGTAGCGGGGAACACCGGGGAGCTGTTTTTT. Its protein is CASSPLLVAGNTGELFF. The whole variable domain, filled in from reference TRBV18 and TRBJ2-2, reads NAGVMQNPRHLVRRRGQEARLRCSPMKGHSHVYWYRQLPEEGLKFMVYLQKENIIDESGMPKERFSAEFPKEGPSILRIQQVVRGDSAAYFCASSPLLVAGNTGELFFGEGSRLTVL.

The V gene is TRBV5-6, the J gene TRBJ1-1; D is unresolved. Germline V gene data show CDR1 as SGHDT and CDR2 as YYEEEE. V shed 0 bases and J shed 1 base, with 10 bases lying between them. This CDR3 has 15 residues. CDR3 region: CASSLVGQQNTEAFF. The CDR3 bases are TGTGCCAGCAGCTTGGTAGGGCAGCAGAACACTGAAGCTTTCTTT. The full variable domain, completed using reference TRBV5-6 and TRBJ1-1, is DAGVTQSPTHLIKTRGQQVTLRCSPKSGHDTVSWYQQALGQGPQFIFQYYEEEERQRGNFPDRFSGHQFPNYSSELNVNALLLGDSALYLCASSLVGQQNTEAFFGQGTRLTVV.

The rearrangement joins TRBV5-1 to TRBJ2-4, with D perhaps being TRBD1 or TRBD2 (5 bases each). V dropped 0 bases and J dropped 6 bases, with 16 bases sitting between them. The CDR3 sequence is 16 residues long. Germline loops: CDR1 SGHRS, CDR2 YFSETQ. The CDR3: CASSLDGAASGNIQYF. CDR3 DNA sequence: TGCGCCAGCAGCTTGGACGGGGCGGCCTCGGGAAACATTCAGTACTTC.

The CDR3 DNA sequence: TGTGCCAGCAGCTTGGGGACAGGGACCGCCAAAAACATTCAGTACTTC. This translates into CASSLGTGTAKNIQYF. This rearrangement joins TRBV7-6 to TRBJ2-4, with 9 bases lining up with TRBD1. Unmatched junction bases numbered 4, after V lost 3 bases and J lost 1 base. Germline V gene sequence: CDR1 SGHVS, CDR2 FNYEAQ. There are 16 residues in the CDR3.

The chain combines TRBV4-1 with TRBJ2-7, with D possibly being TRBD1 or TRBD2 (5 bases each). Trimming pared 4 bases from V and 2 bases from J, leaving 15 bases between. Germline V CDR1 and CDR2: MGHRA, YSYEKL. The CDR3 is 15 residues long. CDR3 residues: CASSLLLQGAYEQYF. CDR3 in DNA: TGCGCCAGCAGCCTCCTTTTGCAGGGAGCCTACGAGCAGTACTTC.

The rearrangement uses TRBV6-1 and TRBJ2-4; D unresolved. The ends were cut back, 3 bases at V and 7 bases at J, with 13 bases in the middle. Germline V gives CDR1 MNHNS, CDR2 SASEGT. The CDR3 covers 14 residues. CDR3 region: CASSEGSAPNIQYF. The DNA for the CDR3 is TGTGCCAGCAGTGAGGGCAGCGCCCCGAACATTCAGTACTTC.

This rearrangement joins TRBV23-1 to TRBJ1-2; perhaps TRBD1 as D (6 bases). TRBV23-1 is filed as an ORF, its function uncertain. Trimming cost V 3 bases and J 3 bases, with 14 bases left between them. The CDR3 is 15 amino acids. The chain's CDR3 is CASSHRTESYYGYTF. The CDR3 DNA sequence: TGCGCCAGCAGTCATAGGACAGAGAGCTACTATGGCTACACCTTC.

This clone was detected once. This sample includes further DNA sequences coding for the same CDR3. The rearrangement links TRBV5-1 to TRBJ1-5, with TRBD1 matching over 8 bases. V dropped 1 base and J dropped 2; count of bases not matched to a gene: 5. Germline CDR1 and CDR2: SGHRS and YFSETQ. The CDR3 has 16 residues. The DNA of the CDR3 is TGCGCCAGCAGCTTGAGTGGGACAGGAGGCAATCAGCCCCAGCATTTT. Its translation is CASSLSGTGGNQPQHF.

With regard to this clone: Other DNA sequences in the sample encode the same CDR3. The rearrangement links TRBV19 to TRBJ1-5; TRBD1 matches at 10 bases. The CDR3 sequence is 18 residues long. The ends lost 0 bases at V and 0 bases at J; junction bases unmatched: 5. Germline CDR1 reads LNHDA; CDR2 reads SQIVND (reference sequence). CDR3 loop: CASSIDGTGAYSNQPQHF. The CDR3 DNA reads as TGTGCCAGTAGTATAGACGGGACAGGGGCTTATAGCAATCAGCCCCAGCATTTT.

This clone has only one observation. V gene TRBV5-1 combines with J gene TRBJ2-7; 8 bases fit TRBD1. The germline V gene encodes CDR1 SGHRS and CDR2 YFSETQ. The CDR3 runs 17 residues. The trim removed 7 bases at V and 8 bases at J, leaving 23 bases unmatched. The CDR3 region has the DNA TGCGCCAGCTCAAACGGAGATGTCGGACAGGGTTTTGGCAAGCAGTACTTC. The encoded protein is CASSNGDVGQGFGKQYF. The variable domain in full, completed from reference TRBV5-1 and TRBJ2-7, reads KAGVTQTPRYLIKTRGQQVTLSCSPISGHRSVSWYQQTPGQGLQFLFEYFSETQRNKGNFPGRFSGRQFSNSRSEMNVSTLELGDSALYLCASSNGDVGQGFGKQYFGPGTRLTVT.

The chain employs TRBV2 and TRBJ1-6; D might be TRBD1 (5 bases). Germline V CDR1 and CDR2: SNHLY, FYNNEI. There are 13 residues in the CDR3. The V end lost 7 bases, the J end lost 10 bases, and 14 bases lay between the germline ends. CDR3 amino acids: CASIIGEVSPLHF. DNA for the CDR3: TGTGCCAGCATAATAGGGGAAGTGTCACCCCTCCACTTT.

On this clone itself: This same CDR3 is encoded by further DNA sequences in the sample. This chain uses TRBV6-1 with TRBJ2-7; TRBD1 matches 9 bases. This CDR3 contains 12 residues. The V gene's germline CDR1 is MNHNS and CDR2 SASEGT. V was pared by 6 bases and J by 3 bases, with 0 bases of the junction left unmatched. This chain's CDR3 is CASRDRGYEQYF. DNA for the CDR3: TGTGCCAGCAGGGACAGGGGCTACGAGCAGTACTTC.

The chain joins TRBV28 to TRBJ2-7; 7 bases agree with TRBD1. The V gene's germline CDR1 is MDHEN and CDR2 SYDVKM. The V segment lost 6 bases and the J segment 5 bases; nucleotides outside the gene matches: 7. This CDR3 has 13 amino acids. CDR3 sequence: CASSQQGLNEQYF. CDR3 coding DNA: TGTGCCAGCAGCCAACAGGGGTTGAACGAGCAGTACTTC.

The chain combines TRBV5-1 with TRBJ2-7; 10 bases fit TRBD1. The V gene's germline CDR1 is SGHRS and CDR2 YFSETQ. This CDR3 contains 15 residues. Trimming removed 3 bases from V and 3 bases from J; junction bases left unmatched: 6. CDR3 nucleotides: TGCGCCAGCAGCTATACCGGGACAGGGGTCTACGAGCAGTACTTC. It translates to CASSYTGTGVYEQYF.

The chain is built from TRBV6-5 and TRBJ2-2; no clear D gene. V shed 6 bases and J shed 2 bases, with 13 bases lying between them. This CDR3 contains 15 residues. From germline, CDR1 is MNHEY and CDR2 SVGAGI. Here the CDR3 DNA reads TGTGCCAGCAGCGCCACTAATTCTAACACCGGGGAGCTGTTTTTT. Its protein product is CASSATNSNTGELFF.

As regards this clone: Other nucleotide sequences in the sample specify the same CDR3. CDR3 sequence: CASSLAGGNTIYF. The CDR3 coding sequence is TGTGCCAGCAGCTTAGCCGGAGGAAACACCATATATTTT. The rearrangement uses TRBV7-9 and TRBJ1-3; D uncertain. V was clipped by 0 bases and J by 4 bases, with 4 bases between them. CDR3 size: 13 residues. Germline assignment: CDR1 SEHNR and CDR2 FQNEAQ (reference sequence).